Reported below is one TCR beta chain. This sample was taken from a study of blood T cell repertoires in COVID-19. Looking at the study overall: The United States, Italy and Spain were the sources of the acute and convalescent COVID-19 samples.

With 4 bases removed from V and 4 bases from J, the gap between germline ends came to 11 bases. CDR3 length: 12 residues. The V gene's germline CDR1 is SQVTM and CDR2 ANQGSEA. Per the original methods: By means of reference gene primer amplification, nucleated cell counts were estimated. The method was immunoSEQ multiplex PCR; TCRdb's version includes in-frame clones alone and lacks a portion of them. V, J and clone size are those of that table, while D and trimming were read from the DNA. The data show 25,000 to 30,000 clones, roughly three quarters seen once. This TCR derives from a man aged 65 to 79 with acute or convalescent COVID-19. The chain combines TRBV29-1 with TRBJ2-7, with D perhaps matching TRBD1 (6 bases). The sample consisted of peripheral blood. CDR3: CSVGKDSYEQYF. In nucleotides, the CDR3 is TGCAGCGTTGGGAAGGACAGTTACGAGCAGTACTTC.